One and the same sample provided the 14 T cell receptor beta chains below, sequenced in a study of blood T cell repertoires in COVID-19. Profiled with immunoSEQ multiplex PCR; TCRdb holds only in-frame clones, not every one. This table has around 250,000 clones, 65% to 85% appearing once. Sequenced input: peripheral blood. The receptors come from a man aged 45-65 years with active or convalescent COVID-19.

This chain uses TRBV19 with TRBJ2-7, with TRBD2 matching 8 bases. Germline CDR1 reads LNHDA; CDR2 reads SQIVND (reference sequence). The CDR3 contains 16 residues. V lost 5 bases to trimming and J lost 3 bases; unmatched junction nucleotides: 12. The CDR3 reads CASSSGTRASSYEQYF. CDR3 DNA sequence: TGTGCCAGTAGTTCCGGGACTAGGGCATCCAGCTACGAGCAGTACTTC. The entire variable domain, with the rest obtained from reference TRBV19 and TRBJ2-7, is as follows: DGGITQSPKYLFRKEGQNVTLSCEQNLNHDAMYWYRQDPGQGLRLIYYSQIVNDFQKGDIAEGYSVSREKKESFPLTVTSAQKNPTAFYLCASSSGTRASSYEQYFGPGTRLTVT.

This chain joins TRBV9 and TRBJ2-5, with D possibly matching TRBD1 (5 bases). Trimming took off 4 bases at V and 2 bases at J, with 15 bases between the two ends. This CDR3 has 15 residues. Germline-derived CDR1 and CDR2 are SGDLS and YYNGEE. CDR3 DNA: TGTGCCAGCAGCTTCCGAGGACAAAGTCAAGAGACCCAGTACTTC. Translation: CASSFRGQSQETQYF.

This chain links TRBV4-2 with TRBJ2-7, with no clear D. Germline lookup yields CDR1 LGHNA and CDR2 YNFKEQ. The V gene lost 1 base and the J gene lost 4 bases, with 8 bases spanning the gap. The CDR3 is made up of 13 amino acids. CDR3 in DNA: TGTGCCAGCAGCCAAGGGTACGGTTACGAGCAGTACTTC. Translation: CASSQGYGYEQYF.

The CDR3 loop reads CASSQDRVQETQYF. CDR3 nucleotide sequence: TGTGCCAGCAGCCAAGATCGGGTCCAAGAGACCCAGTACTTC. The genes are TRBV4-2 and TRBJ2-5; D is unresolved. Trimming pared 0 bases from V and 1 base from J, leaving 6 bases between. The CDR3 runs to 14 residues. The germline gives CDR1 LGHNA, CDR2 YNFKEQ.

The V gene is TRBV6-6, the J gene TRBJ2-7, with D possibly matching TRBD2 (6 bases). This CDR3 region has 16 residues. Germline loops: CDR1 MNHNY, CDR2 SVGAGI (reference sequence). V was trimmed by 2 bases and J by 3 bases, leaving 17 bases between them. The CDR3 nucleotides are TGTGCCAGCAGTTACGCAAGGGACTGGGTAAGCTACGAGCAGTACTTC. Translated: CASSYARDWVSYEQYF.

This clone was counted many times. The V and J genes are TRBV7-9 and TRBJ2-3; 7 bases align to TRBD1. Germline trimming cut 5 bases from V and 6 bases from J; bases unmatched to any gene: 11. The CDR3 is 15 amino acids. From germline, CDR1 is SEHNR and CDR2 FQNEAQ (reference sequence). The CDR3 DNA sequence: TGTGCCAGCAGCCCACGGGACCAGGGGGAGGATACGCAGTATTTT. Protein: CASSPRDQGEDTQYF.

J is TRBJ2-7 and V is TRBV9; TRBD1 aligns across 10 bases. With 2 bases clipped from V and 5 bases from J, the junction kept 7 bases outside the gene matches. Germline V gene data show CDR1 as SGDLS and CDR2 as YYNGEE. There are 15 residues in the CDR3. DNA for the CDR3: TGTGCCAGCAGCGTCACCGGGACAGGGGACCACGAGCAGTACTTC. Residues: CASSVTGTGDHEQYF.

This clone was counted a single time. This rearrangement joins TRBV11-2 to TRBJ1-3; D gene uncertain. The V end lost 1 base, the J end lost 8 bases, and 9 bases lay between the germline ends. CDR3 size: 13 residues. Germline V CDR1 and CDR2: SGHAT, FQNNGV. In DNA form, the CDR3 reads TGTGCCAGCAGCTTAGGACTAGCGGACACCATATATTTT. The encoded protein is CASSLGLADTIYF.

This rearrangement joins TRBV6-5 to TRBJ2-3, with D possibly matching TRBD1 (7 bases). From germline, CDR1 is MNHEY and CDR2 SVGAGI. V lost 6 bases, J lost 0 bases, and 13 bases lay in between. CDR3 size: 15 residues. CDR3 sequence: CASRTQGGSTDTQYF. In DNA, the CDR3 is TGTGCCAGCAGGACCCAGGGGGGAAGCACAGATACGCAGTATTTT.

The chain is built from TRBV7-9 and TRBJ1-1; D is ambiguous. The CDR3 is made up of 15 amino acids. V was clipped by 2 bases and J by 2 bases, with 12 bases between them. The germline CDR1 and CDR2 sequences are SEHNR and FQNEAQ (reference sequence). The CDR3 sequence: CASSLISQRNTEAFF. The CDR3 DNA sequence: TGTGCCAGCAGCTTAATTTCCCAGCGTAACACTGAAGCTTTCTTT.

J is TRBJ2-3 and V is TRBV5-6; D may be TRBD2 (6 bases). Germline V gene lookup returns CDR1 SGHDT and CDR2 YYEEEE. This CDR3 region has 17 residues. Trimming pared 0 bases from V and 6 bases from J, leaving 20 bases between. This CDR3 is CASSLALGLLGGDTQYF. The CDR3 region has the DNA TGTGCCAGCAGCTTGGCCTTAGGGCTCCTCGGAGGGGATACGCAGTATTTT.

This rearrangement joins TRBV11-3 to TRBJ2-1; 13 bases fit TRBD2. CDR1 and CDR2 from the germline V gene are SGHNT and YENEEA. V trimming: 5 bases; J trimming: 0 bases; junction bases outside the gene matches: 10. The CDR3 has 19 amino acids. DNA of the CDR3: TGTGCCAGCAGCGTCGGACTAGCGGGGGCCCTGAGCTCCTACAATGAGCAGTTCTTC. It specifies CASSVGLAGALSSYNEQFF.

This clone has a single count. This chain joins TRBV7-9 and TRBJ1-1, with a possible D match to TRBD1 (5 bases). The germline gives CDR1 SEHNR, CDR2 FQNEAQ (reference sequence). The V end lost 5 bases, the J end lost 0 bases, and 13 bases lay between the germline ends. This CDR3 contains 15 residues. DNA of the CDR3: TGTGCCAGCAGCGAGACAGATTCTATGAACACTGAAGCTTTCTTT. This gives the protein CASSETDSMNTEAFF. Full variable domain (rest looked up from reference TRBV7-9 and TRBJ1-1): DTGVSQNPRHKITKRGQNVTFRCDPISEHNRLYWYRQTLGQGPEFLTYFQNEAQLEKSRLLSDRFSAERPKGSFSTLEIQRTEQGDSAMYLCASSETDSMNTEAFFGQGTRLTVV.

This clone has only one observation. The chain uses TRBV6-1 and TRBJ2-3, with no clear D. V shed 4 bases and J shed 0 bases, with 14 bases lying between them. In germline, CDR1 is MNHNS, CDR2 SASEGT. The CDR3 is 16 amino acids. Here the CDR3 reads CASSALTTSSTDTQYF. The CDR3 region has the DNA TGTGCCAGCAGTGCCCTTACAACCTCTAGCACAGATACGCAGTATTTT.